What follows describes a single T cell receptor beta chain. The antigen is not known. The record originates from a study of blood T cells in healthy people across ages. They isolated at least 6.5 million PBMCs from each sample. Points from the study as a whole: Leaving the PBMCs unsorted stopped any conclusive comparison of naive versus antigen-experienced cells.

The second PCR ran about 6 to 12 cycles with a sample-barcoded 5' primer and J-beta primers. MiXCR, applied by TCRdb to the 5' RACE reads, yields one record per CDR3 protein. Of 1.5 million to 2 million distinct CDR3 sequences in the sample, 49% are singletons; the top ten hold less than 2.5%. J gave up 0 bases and V 6 bases, and 4 bases lay outside the gene matches. Germline V gene lookup returns CDR1 DFQATT and CDR2 SNEGSKA (reference sequence). The CDR3 contains 14 residues. Sequenced: blood. The chain is built from TRBV20-1 and TRBJ2-1; 8 bases are shared with TRBD2. This receptor was obtained from a woman aged 40 to 49 in good health. In nucleotides, the CDR3 is TGCAGTGCAGAGCGGGGGAGCTCCTACAATGAGCAGTTCTTC. Translating it yields CSAERGSSYNEQFF.